Listed here is a single T cell receptor (beta chain). Germline V gene data show CDR1 as LNHDA and CDR2 as SQIVND (reference sequence). The CDR3 sequence is 15 residues long. With 1 base removed from V and 4 bases from J, the gap between germline ends came to 11 bases. This sample was included in a study of blood T cell repertoires in COVID-19. All enrollees were roughly 18 to 90 years old and from roughly 22 US areas. TCRdb keeps only in-frame clones here, not all; method: immunoSEQ multiplex PCR. The sample carries some 150,000 clones, around 83% recorded once. The receptor's source is a man aged 45-65 years who had recovered from COVID-19. The sequenced material came from PBMCs or T cells enriched from blood (not recorded which). The chain links TRBV19 to TRBJ1-5, with D perhaps matching TRBD1 (5 bases). DNA of the CDR3: TGTGCCAGTAGTATAGCGGGACTGATAAATCAGCCCCAGCATTTT. It specifies CASSIAGLINQPQHF.